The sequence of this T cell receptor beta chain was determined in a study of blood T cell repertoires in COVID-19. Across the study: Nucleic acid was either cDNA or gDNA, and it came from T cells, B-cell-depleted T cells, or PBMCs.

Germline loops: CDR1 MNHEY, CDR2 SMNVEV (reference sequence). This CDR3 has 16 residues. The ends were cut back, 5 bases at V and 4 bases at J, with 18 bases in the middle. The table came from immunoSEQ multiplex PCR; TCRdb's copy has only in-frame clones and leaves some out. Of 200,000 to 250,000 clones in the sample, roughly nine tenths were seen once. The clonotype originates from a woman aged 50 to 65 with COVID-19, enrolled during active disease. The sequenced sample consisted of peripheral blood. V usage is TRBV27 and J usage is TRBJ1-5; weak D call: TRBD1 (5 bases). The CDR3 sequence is CASSPGTSAGNQPQHF. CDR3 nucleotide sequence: TGTGCCAGCAGTCCGGGGACCTCAGCGGGGAATCAGCCCCAGCATTTT.